This T cell receptor (beta chain) was observed in a study of blood T cell repertoires in COVID-19. Study information: T cells, B-cell-depleted T cells, or PBMCs supplied cDNA or gDNA.

This CDR3 has 13 residues. The V end lost 3 bases, the J end lost 2 bases, and 8 bases lay between the germline ends. Germline-derived CDR1 and CDR2 are SGHRS and YFSETQ. In the source study's methods: Estimates of nucleated cell counts were drawn from the amplification of reference gene primers. Measured with immunoSEQ multiplex PCR; TCRdb has only the in-frame clones, and not every one. Clone size and V and J calls were adopted from that table, with D and trimming inferred from the DNA. The sample consists of approximately 200,000 clones, about 87% of them appearing once. Sequenced: peripheral blood. This TCR came from a man aged 55 to 70 who had recovered from COVID-19. The J gene is TRBJ2-5, the V gene TRBV5-1; D call uncertain. The DNA of the CDR3 is TGCGCCAGCAGCTCCGCACGGCAAGAGACCCAGTACTTC. This encodes CASSSARQETQYF. The full variable domain, its missing parts supplied by reference TRBV5-1 and TRBJ2-5, is KAGVTQTPRYLIKTRGQQVTLSCSPISGHRSVSWYQQTPGQGLQFLFEYFSETQRNKGNFPGRFSGRQFSNSRSEMNVSTLELGDSALYLCASSSARQETQYFGPGTRLLVL.